This paragraph reports one TCR beta chain. The CDR3 length is 16 residues. CDR1 is SGHVS, CDR2 FNYEAQ, per germline. V lost 7 bases and J 5 bases, leaving 20 bases between the germline ends. The record originates from a study of blood T cell repertoires in COVID-19. As for the study in general: There were acute and convalescent COVID-19 samples, and they came from the United States, Italy and Spain.

Under the authors' procedure: Scientists estimated how many nucleated cells there were by amplifying reference gene primers. The repertoire was sequenced with immunoSEQ multiplex PCR; TCRdb's copy has only in-frame clones and lacks some. V and J calls and clone size come straight from that table; D and trimming were deduced from the DNA. Of about 130,000 clones in the sample, more than 80% were seen once. V gene TRBV7-6 combines with J gene TRBJ2-2, with a weak D call TRBD2 (6 bases). Sequenced: peripheral blood. The origin of this receptor is a woman aged 80 or older with COVID-19, enrolled during active disease. CDR3 bases: TGTGCCAGCATTAACCCGTCCGGGAGCGGGACCGGGGAGCTGTTTTTT. Its translation: CASINPSGSGTGELFF.